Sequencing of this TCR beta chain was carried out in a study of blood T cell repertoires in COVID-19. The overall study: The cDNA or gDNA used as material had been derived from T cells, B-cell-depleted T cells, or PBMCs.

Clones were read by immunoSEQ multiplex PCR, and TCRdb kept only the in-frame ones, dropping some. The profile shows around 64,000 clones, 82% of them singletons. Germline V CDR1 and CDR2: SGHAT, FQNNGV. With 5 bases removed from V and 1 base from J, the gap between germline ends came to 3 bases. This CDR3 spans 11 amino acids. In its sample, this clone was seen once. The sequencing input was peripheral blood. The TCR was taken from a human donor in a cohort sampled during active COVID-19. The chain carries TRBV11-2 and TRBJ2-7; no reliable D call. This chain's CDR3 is CASSTSYEQYV. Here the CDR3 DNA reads TGTGCCAGCAGCACATCCTACGAGCAGTACGTC.